This is a list of T cell receptor beta chains from one sample in a study of blood T cell repertoires in COVID-19. The table came from immunoSEQ multiplex PCR; TCRdb's copy has only in-frame clones and leaves some out. The sample lists approximately 200,000 clones, 70% to 85% seen once, with 3% to 3.5% in the top ten. Material for sequencing was PBMCs or T cells enriched from blood (not recorded which). The receptors were gathered from a woman aged 25 to 39 who had recovered from COVID-19. The CDR3 runs from the conserved cysteine through the conserved F or W. The D gene is left open where the match is weak. Clone sizes are given selectively: once, few, many, or a class where the clone is expanded.

V gene	J gene	CDR3 length	clone size	D gene	CDR3 protein	CDR3 DNA
TRBV7-8	TRBJ1-2	16	.	TRBD1	CASSLPAAQGRDGYTF	TGTGCCAGCAGCTTACCGGCCGCACAGGGGCGGGATGGCTACACCTTC
TRBV11-2	TRBJ2-5	15	.	TRBD1	CASSRDRGALETQYF	TGTGCCAGCAGCCGGGACAGGGGAGCCTTGGAGACCCAGTACTTC
TRBV27	TRBJ1-6	17	.	.	CASSSLIRSSYNSPLHF	TGTGCCAGCAGTTCGCTCATACGGAGCTCCTATAATTCACCCCTCCACTTT
TRBV10-3	TRBJ1-5	15	.	.	CAISDGPRADQPQHF	TGTGCCATCAGTGATGGACCGCGAGCGGATCAGCCCCAGCATTTT
TRBV27	TRBJ2-7	16	.	TRBD1	CASSLVLGTGLGEQYF	TGTGCCAGCAGTTTAGTCCTAGGGACAGGCCTGGGCGAGCAGTACTTC
TRBV27	TRBJ1-1	13	once	.	CASRSGILPEAFF	TGTGCCAGCAGGTCGGGAATCTTGCCTGAAGCTTTCTTT
TRBV7-9	TRBJ1-4	17	.	TRBD1	CASSIGTGGGDNEKLFF	TGTGCCAGCAGCATCGGGACAGGGGGCGGTGATAATGAAAAACTGTTTTTT
TRBV2	TRBJ2-7	13	.	.	CASSDGSSGEQYF	TGTGCCAGCAGTGATGGCTCCTCGGGGGAGCAGTACTTC
TRBV5-1	TRBJ2-7	15	.	TRBD1	CASSSGTGPSYEQYF	TGCGCCAGCAGCTCCGGGACAGGTCCCTCCTACGAGCAGTACTTC
TRBV4-1	TRBJ2-7	18	.	.	CASSQDPPSSDTYHEQYF	TGCGCCAGCAGCCAAGACCCCCCCTCTAGCGATACCTATCACGAGCAGTACTTC
TRBV7-3	TRBJ2-7	17	.	TRBD2	CASSFLTSGRYSYEQYF	TGTGCCAGCAGCTTTTTAACTAGCGGGAGGTACTCCTACGAGCAGTACTTC
TRBV18	TRBJ1-6	15	.	TRBD1	CASSPRSGTDSPLHF	TGTGCCAGCTCACCACGATCCGGGACAGATTCACCCCTCCACTTT
TRBV2	TRBJ1-1	11	few	.	CATAGNTEAFF	TGTGCCACCGCAGGAAACACTGAAGCTTTCTTT
TRBV2	TRBJ1-4	13	.	.	CASSGGLLEKLFF	TGTGCCAGCAGTGGAGGACTCCTGGAAAAACTGTTTTTT
TRBV3-1/TRBV3-2	TRBJ1-5	15	.	.	CASSKTQGSNQPQHF	TGTGCCAGCAGCAAAACTCAGGGTTCAAATCAGCCCCAGCATTTT
TRBV9	TRBJ1-3	17	.	TRBD1	CASSAVLGQGDGNTIYF	TGTGCCAGCAGCGCCGTGTTGGGACAGGGGGACGGAAACACCATATATTTT
TRBV4-1	TRBJ1-5	17	.	TRBD1	CASSHRTGTYSNQPQHF	TGCGCCAGCAGCCACCGGACAGGGACCTATAGCAATCAGCCCCAGCATTTT
TRBV25-1	TRBJ1-6	16	few	TRBD1	CASSLGTGGPNSPLHF	TGTGCCAGCAGCCTCGGGACAGGGGGCCCCAATTCACCCCTCCACTTT
TRBV28	TRBJ1-2	14	.	.	CASSLRQAPGGYTF	TGTGCCAGCAGTTTGAGGCAGGCCCCAGGGGGCTACACCTTC
TRBV19	TRBJ2-1	11	.	.	CASQGYNEQFF	TGTGCCAGTCAGGGGTACAATGAGCAGTTCTTC
TRBV19	TRBJ2-2	12	.	.	CASSIRAGELFF	TGTGCCAGTAGTATTCGTGCCGGGGAGCTGTTTTTT
TRBV10-1	TRBJ1-1	15	.	.	CASSESPVRGTEAFF	TGCGCCAGCAGTGAGTCGCCGGTCCGCGGCACTGAAGCTTTCTTT
TRBV19	TRBJ1-2	16	.	TRBD1	CASSLPRTGGLYGYTF	TGTGCCAGCTCCCTCCCGCGGACAGGGGGCCTTTATGGCTACACCTTC
TRBV29-1	TRBJ2-2	12	.	.	CSVGGNTGELFF	TGCAGCGTTGGAGGGAACACCGGGGAGCTGTTTTTT